One sample yielded the 15 T cell receptor beta chains listed below, sequenced in a study of PD-L1 blockade in urothelial cancer. This sample's time point: pretreatment peripheral blood. The protocol was immunoSEQ multiplex PCR, while the TCRdb copy is restricted to in-frame clones and leaves out a portion. This sample yields 86,000 or so clones, of which more than 70% are seen a single time; under 15% belongs to the top ten. Source: PBMCs, taken around atezolizumab (anti-PD-L1) treatment. The origin of the receptors is a man aged 55 to 70 with urothelial cancer.

The V call is TRBV11-3, the J call TRBJ2-1, with D unresolved. Germline lookup yields CDR1 SGHNT and CDR2 YENEEA. V lost 0 bases and J lost 0, with 6 bases in between. The CDR3 covers 15 residues. CDR3 loop: CASSLDHSSYNEQFF. CDR3 DNA sequence: TGTGCCAGCAGCTTAGATCACAGCTCCTACAATGAGCAGTTCTTC.

The rearrangement links TRBV6-4 to TRBJ2-1; 7 bases align to TRBD2. V lost 2 bases to trimming and J lost 8 bases; unmatched junction nucleotides: 15. The CDR3 has 17 amino acids. Germline V gene data show CDR1 as MRHNA and CDR2 as SNTAGT. Written as DNA, the CDR3 is TGTGCCAGCAGTGACAATAGGCTGGGCGGGAGTAGGGATGAGCAGTTCTTC. Translation gives CASSDNRLGGSRDEQFF.

CDR3 amino acids: CASSLSLTNEQYF. The CDR3 DNA follows: TGTGCCAGCAGCCTGAGCCTTACGAACGAGCAGTACTTC. This chain joins TRBV27 and TRBJ2-7, with unresolved D. This CDR3 has 13 amino acids. Germline CDR1 MNHEY, CDR2 SMNVEV (reference sequence). Trimming removed 6 bases at V and 5 bases at J, with 14 bases between.

The CDR3 DNA reads TGTGCCGCGGGGGAAGAGACCCAGTACTTC. Amino acid sequence: CAAGEETQYF. J is TRBJ2-5 and V is TRBV27, with 7 bases matching TRBD2. CDR1 is MNHEY and CDR2 is SMNVEV in the germline V gene (reference sequence). V dropped 11 bases and J dropped 3; count of bases not matched to a gene: 0. CDR3 length: 10 amino acids.

The chain employs TRBV19 and TRBJ2-7; 10 bases match TRBD2. V shed 4 bases, J shed 2 bases, and the junction held 11 bases outside the gene matches. Germline V gene data show CDR1 as LNHDA and CDR2 as SQIVND (reference sequence). The CDR3 loop spans 17 amino acids. In DNA form, the CDR3 reads TGTGCCAGTAGTACGGGTAGCGGGAGGTTCACCGCCTACGAGCAGTACTTC. Translated, it gives CASSTGSGRFTAYEQYF.

The chain is built from TRBV30 and TRBJ2-1, with D possibly being TRBD2 (6 bases). The V end was cut by 2 bases, the J end by 9 bases, with 20 bases between. The CDR3 totals 15 residues. Germline loops: CDR1 GTSNPN, CDR2 SVGIG (reference sequence). The DNA of the CDR3 is TGTGCCTGGAGTCTCGGGACTCCCGAATGGGGTGAGCAGTTCTTC. Translation gives CAWSLGTPEWGEQFF.

The chain links TRBV7-2 to TRBJ2-1, with 7 bases lining up with TRBD2. The V and J ends lost 4 bases and 7 bases, in that order; junction bases with no gene match: 7. Germline-derived CDR1 and CDR2 are SGHTA and FQGNSA. This CDR3 has 14 residues. The CDR3 DNA reads as TGTGCCAGCAGCTCCATAGCGGGCTTTAATGAGCAGTTCTTC. It yields the protein CASSSIAGFNEQFF.

This clone showed up just once. The chain links TRBV10-1 to TRBJ2-6; 7 positions agree with TRBD1. Germline V gene sequence: CDR1 WNHNN, CDR2 SYGVQD (reference sequence). Trimming at V came to 7 bases and at J to 4 bases, leaving 10 bases not matched to a gene. The CDR3 has 16 residues. DNA for the CDR3: TGCGCCAGCATCCGACAGGGATTCTCGGGGGCCAACGTCCTGACTTTC. Protein product: CASIRQGFSGANVLTF.

The V gene is TRBV7-9, the J gene TRBJ2-1, with TRBD2 as a possible D gene (6 bases). Trimming stripped 1 base from V and 3 bases from J, with 13 bases between. Per the germline V gene, CDR1 is SEHNR and CDR2 is FQNEAQ (reference sequence). This CDR3 spans 16 amino acids. The CDR3 loop is CASSLVPSADYNEQFF. CDR3 in DNA: TGTGCCAGCAGCTTAGTACCTAGCGCTGACTACAATGAGCAGTTCTTC.

The chain recombines TRBV11-3 with TRBJ2-1; TRBD1 matches 9 bases. The trim removed 9 bases at V and 5 bases at J, leaving 11 bases unmatched. Germline lookup yields CDR1 SGHNT and CDR2 YENEEA. This CDR3 has 15 amino acids. The CDR3 DNA sequence: TGTGCCAGTTCCGGGACAGGGTATCGGAACAATGAGCAGTTCTTC. Amino acid sequence: CASSGTGYRNNEQFF.

The chain is built from TRBV7-6 and TRBJ2-6; D is uncertain. The CDR3 is 14 residues long. CDR1 and CDR2 (germline): SGHVS, FNYEAQ. Deletions cut 2 bases from V and 2 bases from J, with 4 bases between. The CDR3 sequence is CASSLFAGANVLTF. CDR3 bases: TGTGCCAGCAGCTTATTCGCTGGGGCCAACGTCCTGACTTTC.

V is TRBV5-1 and J is TRBJ2-7, with TRBD2 as a possible D gene (6 bases). Germline CDR1 and CDR2: SGHRS and YFSETQ. CDR3 length equals 14 residues. V was clipped by 2 bases and J by 2 bases, with 11 bases between them. The CDR3 loop reads CASSLNGGAYEQYF. The CDR3 nucleotides read TGCGCCAGCAGCTTAAACGGGGGTGCCTACGAGCAGTACTTC.

The rearrangement uses TRBV5-1 and TRBJ2-2; TRBD1 aligns across 7 bases. The V segment lost 7 bases and the J segment 4 bases; nucleotides outside the gene matches: 7. CDR3 length: 14 amino acids. Germline V lookup: CDR1 SGHRS, CDR2 YFSETQ. In DNA form, the CDR3 reads TGCGCCAGCGCCCCGGGACAGCCCACCGGGGAGCTGTTTTTT. This translates into CASAPGQPTGELFF.

J is TRBJ2-5 and V is TRBV7-5; the table names TRBD2, a call not compared with the DNA. TRBV7-5 constitutes a pseudogene. CDR3 length equals 14 residues. The CDR3 DNA reads as TGTGCCAGAAGCCCCCAGCGTTCGGTGGAGACCCAGTACTTC. This encodes CARSPQRSVETQYF.

The chain joins TRBV19 to TRBJ1-3; tentatively, D is TRBD1 (5 bases). V shed 9 bases and J shed 4 bases, with 13 bases lying between them. The length of the CDR3 is 13 residues. Germline lookup yields CDR1 LNHDA and CDR2 SQIVND (reference sequence). Here the CDR3 DNA reads TGTGCCAGCAGGCGGGACGGAGGAAACACCATATATTTT. Protein: CASRRDGGNTIYF.